The source of this T cell receptor (beta chain) is a study of T cell repertoires in cytomegalovirus infection (dated by TCRdb to between 2018 and 2020). About the study as a whole: Peptide stimulations targeted recently identified HLA-C-restricted CMV epitopes, whose presentation resists viral immunomodulation, together with well-studied HLA-B-restricted epitopes. Because public TCR beta signatures pointed to carriage of CMV infection together with the matching HLA type, the HLA type of each donor mattered for the analysis. Broader findings and caveats from the paper: In both this cohort and an independent cohort of under 450 donors, the cumulative frequency of public TCR beta family members distinguished carriers of CMV infection plus the relevant HLA type. In the ex vivo response, HLA-C-restricted CMV-specific TCR beta clonotypes were dominant, and in two of eight donors the single most frequent clonotype came from this HLA-C-restricted group.

To note about this clonotype: Its antigen remains undetermined. No much larger clonotype is one base removed from it; base qualities were not supplied.

The sequencing machine was an Illumina HiSeq 1500. TCRdb took the public reads, trimmed them with fastp at Q25, ran MiXCR for clone calling and kept in-frame beta chains. When rows share a CDR3 protein, they turn into one entry using the most common DNA and genes. The sample includes about a million distinct CDR3 sequences, with around 32% observed a single time. The ten largest clones capture about an eighth of the sample. What this sample's treatment or condition label stands for: in vitro stimulation with specific CMV peptide epitopes to enrich CMV-specific T cells. Sequencing was performed on cultured CD8+ T cells from PBMCs, taken from culture after CMV antigen stimulation. This receptor was obtained from a human donor in good health (CMV status not recorded). Some clones in this sample may be carry-over from other donors' samples.

The CDR3 protein is CSARTVTNTGELFF. The DNA sequence is as follows: TGCAGTGCTAGGACCGTGACGAACACCGGGGAGCTGTTTTTT. The receptor chain draws on TRBV20-1 and TRBJ2-2; there is no confident call for the D gene. The CDR3 numbers 14 residues from cysteine through phenylalanine. The retained sequence is limited to the CDR3, 42 bases, with the frame set at the first base. The junction carries 8 bases between V and J, which are trimmed by 3 bases and 0 bases respectively. Taken from the germline V gene (reference sequence), the CDR1 and CDR2 loops are DFQATT and SNEGSKA.